This entry lists 4 T cell receptor beta chains sequenced from one sample in a study of T cell repertoires in cytomegalovirus infection. TCRdb re-called the reads through MiXCR, storing one row per CDR3 protein. The sample contains some 680,000 distinct CDR3 sequences, less than 40% of which appear only once. The specimen sequenced was PBMCs. Source of these receptors: a human donor in good health (CMV status not recorded). Some clones in this sample may be carry-over from other donors' samples.

The CDR3 DNA is TGCGCCAGCAGCCAAGATGTGGGACCGAGCACAGATACGCAGTATTTT. Translation: CASSQDVGPSTDTQYF. J is TRBJ2-3 and V is TRBV4-3, with D perhaps given as TRBD1 or TRBD2 (5 bases each). Per the germline V gene, CDR1 is LGHNA and CDR2 is YSLEER. The CDR3 totals 16 residues. The V end was cut by 0 bases, the J end by 0 bases, with 10 bases between.

Concerning this clonotype: The conserved closing phenylalanine or tryptophan is absent in this CDR3, likely reflecting a read error. The chain combines TRBV6-1 with TRBJ2-7; D is possibly TRBD1 (6 bases). Germline V gene data show CDR1 as MNHNS and CDR2 as SASEGT. The CDR3 extends over 12 amino acids. V was pared by 5 bases and J by 4 bases, with 9 bases between. CDR3 sequence reads: CASSTTGYEQYL. The CDR3 nucleotides read TGTGCCAGCAGTACAACAGGGTACGAGCAGTACTTA.

V and J are TRBV7-3 and TRBJ2-1; 8 nucleotides match TRBD2. CDR1 is SGHTA, CDR2 FQGTGA, per germline. CDR3 length equals 16 residues. V lost 2 bases, J lost 5 bases, and 8 bases stayed unmatched. CDR3 in DNA: TGTGCCAGCAGCTTAGGAGGGACTAGGAGGGACAATGAGCAGTTCTTC. Translating gives CASSLGGTRRDNEQFF.

V and J are TRBV20-1 and TRBJ2-7, with 9 bases fitting TRBD2. CDR1 and CDR2 (germline): DFQATT, SNEGSKA (reference sequence). This CDR3 has 11 residues. V gave up 8 bases and J gave up 12 bases; unmatched junction bases: 11. The CDR3 spells CSSIPGTSPYF. CDR3 DNA sequence: TGCAGTTCTATCCCCGGGACTAGCCCGTACTTC.